The T cell receptor (beta chain) described here comes from a study of blood T cell repertoires in COVID-19. Study details: Researchers got acute and convalescent COVID-19 samples from the United States, Italy and Spain.

This CDR3 contains 11 residues. In the source study's methods: Estimation of nucleated cell counts relied on the amplification of reference gene primers. Sequencing was performed with immunoSEQ multiplex PCR; in TCRdb, only in-frame clones are kept and a portion is missing. That table furnishes V, J and clone size, whereas the DNA furnished D and trimming. The sample records about 80,000 clones, approximately 83% being singletons. The origin of this receptor is a human donor in a cohort sampled during active COVID-19. The source material was peripheral blood. V usage is TRBV12-1 and J usage is TRBJ1-6; the DNA was not compared with TRBD1, the D call given in the table. TRBV12-1 is labeled a pseudogene. CDR3 DNA sequence: TGTGCCAGCAGCTTAGGGACAGCTCTCCACTTT. This translates into CASSLGTALHF.